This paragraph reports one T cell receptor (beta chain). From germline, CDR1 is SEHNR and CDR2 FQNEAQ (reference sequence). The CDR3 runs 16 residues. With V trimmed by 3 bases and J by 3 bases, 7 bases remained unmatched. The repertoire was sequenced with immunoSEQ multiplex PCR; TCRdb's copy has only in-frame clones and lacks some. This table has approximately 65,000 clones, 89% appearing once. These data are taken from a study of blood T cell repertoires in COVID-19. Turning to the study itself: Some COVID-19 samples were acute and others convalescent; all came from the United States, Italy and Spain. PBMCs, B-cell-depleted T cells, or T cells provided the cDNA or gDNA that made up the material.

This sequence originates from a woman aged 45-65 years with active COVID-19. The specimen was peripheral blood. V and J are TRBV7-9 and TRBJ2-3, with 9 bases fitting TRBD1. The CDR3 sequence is CASSFGTGTGTDTQYF. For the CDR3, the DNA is TGTGCCAGCAGCTTCGGGACAGGGACGGGAACAGATACGCAGTATTTT.